This T cell receptor (beta chain) was recorded in a study of blood T cells in healthy people across ages. Trimming stripped 5 bases from V and 10 bases from J, with 27 bases between. Per the germline V gene, CDR1 is SGHTA and CDR2 is FQGNSA. This CDR3 spans 17 amino acids. This clonotype was observed a few times. For the second PCR, which ran for 7 to 11 cycles, a sample-barcoded 5' primer and a J-beta primer mix were used. Using its own MiXCR run on the 5' RACE reads, TCRdb lists one record per CDR3 protein. The profile shows 1.5 million to 1.8 million distinct CDR3 sequences, approximately 42% of them singletons.

The rearrangement links TRBV7-2 to TRBJ2-1; a weak D match, TRBD1 (6 bases). The sample consisted of blood. This clonotype was sampled from a woman aged 18-29 years in good health. The CDR3 reads CASSTDWETGFRLEQFF. Written as DNA, the CDR3 is TGTGCCAGCAGCACAGATTGGGAGACAGGATTCCGCTTGGAGCAGTTCTTC. The complete variable domain, with remaining parts taken from reference TRBV7-2 and TRBJ2-1, reads GAGVSQSPSNKVTEKGKDVELRCDPISGHTALYWYRQSLGQGLEFLIYFQGNSAPDKSGLPSDRFSAERTGGSVSTLTIQRTQQEDSAVYLCASSTDWETGFRLEQFFGPGTRLTVL.